One and the same sample provided the 2 T cell receptor beta chains below, sequenced in a study of blood T cell repertoires in COVID-19. Profiled with immunoSEQ multiplex PCR; TCRdb holds only in-frame clones, not every one. This table holds 150,000 to 200,000 clones, 80% found once. Sequenced material: peripheral blood. The receptor source for this set is a man aged 55 to 70 with acute or convalescent COVID-19.

CDR3: CASSHGGGLSDTQYF. CDR3 DNA: TGTGCCAGCAGCCATGGGGGAGGGTTGAGCGATACGCAGTATTTT. V is TRBV9 and J is TRBJ2-3; the match to TRBD2 covers 7 bases. CDR3 size: 15 residues. Trimming cost V 4 bases and J 6 bases; bases outside gene matches: 11. Germline V gives CDR1 SGDLS, CDR2 YYNGEE.

The rearrangement uses TRBV6-5 and TRBJ2-3; 11 bases match TRBD2. V dropped 2 bases and J dropped 3; count of bases not matched to a gene: 4. From germline, CDR1 is MNHEY and CDR2 SVGAGI. This CDR3 is 16 amino acids long. CDR3 residues: CASSYGASGGTDTQYF. The CDR3 DNA is TGTGCCAGCAGTTACGGGGCTAGCGGGGGGACAGATACGCAGTATTTT.